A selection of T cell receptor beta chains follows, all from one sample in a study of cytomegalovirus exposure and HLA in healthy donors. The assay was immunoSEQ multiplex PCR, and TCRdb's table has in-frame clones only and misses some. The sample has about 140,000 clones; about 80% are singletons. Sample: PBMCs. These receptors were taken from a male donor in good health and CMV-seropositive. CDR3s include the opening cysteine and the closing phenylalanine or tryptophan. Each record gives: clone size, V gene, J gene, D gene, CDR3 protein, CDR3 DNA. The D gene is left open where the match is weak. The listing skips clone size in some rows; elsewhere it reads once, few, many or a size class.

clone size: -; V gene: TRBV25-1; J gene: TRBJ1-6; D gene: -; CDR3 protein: CASSEYTEYNSPLHF; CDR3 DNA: TGTGCCAGCAGTGAATACACAGAGTATAATTCACCCCTCCACTTT
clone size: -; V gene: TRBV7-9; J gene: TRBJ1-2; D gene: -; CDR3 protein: CASSLGTPTYGYTF; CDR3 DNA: TGTGCCAGCAGCTTAGGGACACCCACCTATGGCTACACCTTC
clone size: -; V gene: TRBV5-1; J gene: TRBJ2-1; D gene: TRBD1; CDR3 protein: CASSFDRGLEQFF; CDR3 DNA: TGCGCCAGCAGCTTTGACAGGGGGCTTGAGCAGTTCTTC
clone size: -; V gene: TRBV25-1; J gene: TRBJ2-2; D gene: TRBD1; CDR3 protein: CASSEEQGAGNTGELFF; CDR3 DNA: TGTGCCAGCAGTGAGGAACAGGGGGCGGGGAACACCGGGGAGCTGTTTTTT
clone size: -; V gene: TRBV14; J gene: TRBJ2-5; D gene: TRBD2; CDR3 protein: CASSRPWLAGAAETQYF; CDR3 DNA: TGTGCCAGCAGCCGTCCGTGGCTAGCGGGAGCAGCGGAGACCCAGTACTTC
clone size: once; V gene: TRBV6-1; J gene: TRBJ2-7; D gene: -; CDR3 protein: CASNPVQGRDYEQYF; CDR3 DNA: TGTGCCAGCAATCCCGTCCAGGGAAGGGACTACGAGCAGTACTTC
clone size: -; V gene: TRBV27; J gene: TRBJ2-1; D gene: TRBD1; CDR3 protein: CASSSSGTGSYNEQFF; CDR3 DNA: TGTGCCAGCAGTTCCTCCGGGACAGGGTCCTACAATGAGCAGTTCTTC
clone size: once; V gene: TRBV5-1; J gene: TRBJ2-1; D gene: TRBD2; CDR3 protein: CASSLESGGADEQFF; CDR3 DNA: TGCGCCAGCAGCTTGGAGAGCGGGGGGGCTGATGAGCAGTTCTTC
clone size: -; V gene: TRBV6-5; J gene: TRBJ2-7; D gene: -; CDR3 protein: CASSYNYYEQYF; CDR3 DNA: TGTGCCAGCAGTTACAATTACTACGAGCAGTACTTC
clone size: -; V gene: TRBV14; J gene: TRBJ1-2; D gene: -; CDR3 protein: CASSQTTYYWDYGYTF; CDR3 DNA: TGTGCCAGCAGCCAAACAACGTACTACTGGGACTATGGCTACACCTTC
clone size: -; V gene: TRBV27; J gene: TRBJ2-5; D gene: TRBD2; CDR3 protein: CASSLTSGRGLKTQYF; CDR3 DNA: TGTGCCAGCAGCCTGACTAGCGGGAGGGGATTAAAGACCCAGTACTTC
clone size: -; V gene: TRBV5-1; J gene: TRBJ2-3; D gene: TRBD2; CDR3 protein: CASRYLAVTDTQYF; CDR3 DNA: TGCGCCAGCAGATACCTAGCGGTGACAGATACGCAGTATTTT
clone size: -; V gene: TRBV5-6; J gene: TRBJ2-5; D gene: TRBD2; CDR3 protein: CASSLVSAGVQETQYF; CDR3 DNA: TGTGCCAGCAGCTTGGTTTCCGCGGGGGTCCAAGAGACCCAGTACTTC
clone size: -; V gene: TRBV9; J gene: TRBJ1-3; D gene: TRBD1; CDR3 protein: CASSVQGAYGNTIYF; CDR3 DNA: TGTGCCAGCAGCGTACAGGGGGCATATGGAAACACCATATATTTT
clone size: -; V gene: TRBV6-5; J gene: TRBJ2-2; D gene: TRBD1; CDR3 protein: CASSYLWTGVPGELFF; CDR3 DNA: TGTGCCAGCAGTTACCTTTGGACAGGGGTCCCCGGGGAGCTGTTTTTT
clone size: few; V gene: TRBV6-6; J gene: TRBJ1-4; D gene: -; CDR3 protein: CASSPGEKLFF; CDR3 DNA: TGTGCCAGCAGCCCCGGGGAAAAACTGTTTTTT
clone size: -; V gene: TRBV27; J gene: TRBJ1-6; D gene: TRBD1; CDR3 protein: CASSLWGDQTGTRGSPLHF; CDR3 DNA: TGTGCCAGCAGTTTGTGGGGGGATCAGACAGGGACCCGCGGTTCACCCCTCCACTTT
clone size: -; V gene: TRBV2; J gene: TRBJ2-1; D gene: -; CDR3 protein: CASSDARIIYNEQFF; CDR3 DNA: TGTGCCAGCAGTGATGCCAGAATAATCTACAATGAGCAGTTCTTC
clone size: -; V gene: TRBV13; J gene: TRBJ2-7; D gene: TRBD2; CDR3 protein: CASSFSGRANYEQYF; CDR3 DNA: TGTGCCAGCAGTTTTAGCGGGAGGGCTAACTACGAGCAGTACTTC
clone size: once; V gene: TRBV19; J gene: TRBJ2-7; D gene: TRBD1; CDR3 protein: CASSTPGQDEQYF; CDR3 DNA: TGTGCCAGTAGTACTCCAGGACAGGACGAGCAGTACTTC
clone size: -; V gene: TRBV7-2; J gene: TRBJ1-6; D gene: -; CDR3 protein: CASSLGSSYNSPLHF; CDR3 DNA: TGTGCCAGCAGCTTAGGGAGCTCCTATAATTCACCCCTCCACTTT
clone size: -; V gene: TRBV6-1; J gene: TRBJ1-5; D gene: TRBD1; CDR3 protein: CASSGEMEGWTGSDQPQHF; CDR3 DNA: TGTGCCAGCAGTGGGGAGATGGAGGGTTGGACAGGGAGCGATCAGCCCCAGCATTTT
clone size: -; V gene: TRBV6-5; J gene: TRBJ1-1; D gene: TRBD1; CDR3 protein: CASSYSTGMDTEAFF; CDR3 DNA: TGTGCCAGCAGTTACTCGACAGGGATGGACACTGAAGCTTTCTTT